A single sample gave rise to the 12 T cell receptor beta chains below, sequenced in a study of blood T cell repertoires in COVID-19. TCRdb keeps only in-frame clones here, not all; method: immunoSEQ multiplex PCR. The sample records tens of thousands of clones, 70% to 85% being singletons. The sequenced material came from peripheral blood. These receptors were taken from a human donor with acute or convalescent COVID-19. The donor label of this sample is uncertain.

The chain combines TRBV21-1 with TRBJ1-2. TRBV21-1 is a pseudogene. The CDR3 contains 16 residues. In DNA form, the CDR3 reads TGTGCCAGCAGCAAAGCGCTTTTCAAGAGGAACTATGGCTACACCTTC. Amino acid sequence: CASSKALFKRNYGYTF.

V and J are TRBV5-1 and TRBJ2-2, with D maybe TRBD1 (5 bases). The CDR3 contains 14 residues. The germline gives CDR1 SGHRS, CDR2 YFSETQ. V lost 2 bases and J 6 bases, leaving 11 bases between the germline ends. The CDR3 region is CASSFPRVAGELFF. CDR3 DNA: TGCGCCAGCAGCTTTCCCAGGGTAGCCGGGGAGCTGTTTTTT.

The rearrangement links TRBV4-1 to TRBJ2-5; the match to TRBD2 covers 9 bases. CDR1 MGHRA and CDR2 YSYEKL come from the germline V gene. J gave up 4 bases and V 0 bases, and 9 bases lay outside the gene matches. The CDR3 is 17 residues long. CDR3 DNA: TGCGCCAGCAGCCAAGATGCGGCGGGGGGGAGAGTAGAGACCCAGTACTTC. It translates to CASSQDAAGGRVETQYF.

A few counts support this clone. The V and J genes are TRBV6-5 and TRBJ1-5, with D perhaps matching TRBD1 (5 bases). The germline CDR1 and CDR2 sequences are MNHEY and SVGAGI. V lost 6 bases and J lost 10, with 19 bases in between. This CDR3 spans 14 amino acids. CDR3 residues: CASRGGQGGFPQHF. The CDR3 DNA follows: TGTGCCAGCAGGGGAGGGCAGGGCGGTTTTCCCCAGCATTTT.

V gene TRBV30 combines with J gene TRBJ1-5; D may be TRBD1 (6 bases). CDR1 is GTSNPN, CDR2 SVGIG, per germline (reference sequence). The CDR3 extends over 17 amino acids. V dropped 2 bases and J dropped 1 base, with 18 bases sitting between them. Here the CDR3 reads CAWSKYREGGSNQPQHF. Here the CDR3 DNA reads TGTGCCTGGAGTAAATACAGGGAAGGCGGGAGCAATCAGCCCCAGCATTTT.

This clone came up a few times. The chain uses TRBV18 and TRBJ1-5; 7 bases line up with TRBD1. The CDR3 runs to 18 residues. Germline V lookup: CDR1 KGHSH, CDR2 LQKENI. V lost 0 bases and J lost 0; bases outside the gene matches: 8. The CDR3 bases are TGTGCCAGCTCACCACCGGCCAGGGGGAGAGGTAGCAATCAGCCCCAGCATTTT. Its protein is CASSPPARGRGSNQPQHF.

The chain carries TRBV4-3 and TRBJ2-5, with D possibly being TRBD2 (6 bases). Germline CDR1 and CDR2: LGHNA and YSLEER. This CDR3 is 15 amino acids long. Trimming took off 1 base at V and 1 base at J, with 10 bases between the two ends. Here the CDR3 reads CASSQGEVTQETQYF. The CDR3 nucleotides are TGCGCCAGCAGCCAAGGGGAGGTGACCCAAGAGACCCAGTACTTC.

The chain uses TRBV10-2 and TRBJ1-1, with unresolved D. The CDR3 is made up of 13 amino acids. V was shortened by 7 bases and J by 2 bases, with 11 bases between the two germline ends. Germline CDR1 reads WSHSY; CDR2 reads SAAADI. CDR3 residues: CASTIVFNTEAFF. The CDR3 DNA reads as TGCGCCAGCACTATAGTTTTTAACACTGAAGCTTTCTTT.

J is TRBJ2-7 and V is TRBV4-3, with D maybe TRBD1 (6 bases). In germline, CDR1 is LGHNA, CDR2 YSLEER. The germline V and J ends were trimmed by 4 bases and 0 bases, with 13 bases remaining between them. CDR3 size: 15 residues. In nucleotides, the CDR3 is TGCGCCAGCAGCCTCGGGCAGGGGCGCTCCTACGAGCAGTACTTC. This translates into CASSLGQGRSYEQYF.

The V gene is TRBV4-1, the J gene TRBJ2-1, with 8 bases matching TRBD2. The germline gives CDR1 MGHRA, CDR2 YSYEKL. This CDR3 has 17 residues. Trimming cost V 1 base and J 2 bases; bases outside gene matches: 7. The CDR3: CASSQVDMGLAYNEQFF. In nucleotides, the CDR3 is TGCGCCAGCAGCCAAGTCGACATGGGACTAGCCTACAATGAGCAGTTCTTC.

The V and J genes are TRBV29-1 and TRBJ2-7, with 9 positions matching TRBD1. The CDR3 consists of 13 residues. V lost 6 bases, J lost 2 bases, and 5 bases stayed unmatched. Germline assignment: CDR1 SQVTM and CDR2 ANQGSEA. The DNA of the CDR3 is TGCAGCGTGGGACAGGGAGAGACCTACGAGCAGTACTTC. Protein sequence: CSVGQGETYEQYF.

V is TRBV7-9 and J is TRBJ1-2, with D perhaps TRBD1 (6 bases). Trimming removed 4 bases at V and 7 bases at J, with 22 bases between. This CDR3 is built from 16 residues. The germline V gene has CDR1 SEHNR and CDR2 FQNEAQ (reference sequence). CDR3 protein: CASSSVAVGQSLGYTF. CDR3 DNA sequence: TGTGCCAGCAGCTCGGTTGCCGTCGGACAGAGCCTTGGCTACACCTTC. Variable domain in full (rest from reference TRBV7-9 and TRBJ1-2): DTGVSQNPRHKITKRGQNVTFRCDPISEHNRLYWYRQTLGQGPEFLTYFQNEAQLEKSRLLSDRFSAERPKGSFSTLEIQRTEQGDSAMYLCASSSVAVGQSLGYTFGSGTRLTVV.